This T cell receptor (beta chain) emerged from a study of identical twins. Germline loops: CDR1 DFQATT, CDR2 SNEGSKA (reference sequence). The CDR3 has 11 amino acids. This clonotype was observed a few times. Its target is not known. Findings of the study overall: Cross-sectional statistics, not tracking of the same donors, supported the conclusions.

MiXCR, run by TCRdb on the 5' RACE reads, gives a single entry per CDR3 protein. The data hold roughly 690,000 distinct CDR3 sequences, with about 20% observed a single time. This sample also appeared in a second study, on T cells expressing NK-cell markers.

The sequencing sample was made of PBMCs. This rearrangement joins TRBV20-1 to TRBJ2-1; D is unresolved. This TCR was recovered from a woman aged 18-30 years in good health. The CDR3: CSVPKGNEQFF. The CDR3 nucleotides are TGCAGCGTACCGAAGGGAAATGAGCAGTTCTTC.